A selection of T cell receptor beta chains follows, all from one sample in a study of technical replicates of blood from a handful of donors. The assay was immunoSEQ multiplex PCR, and TCRdb's table has in-frame clones only and misses some. This sample yields 70,000 to 90,000 clones, of which approximately 94% are seen a single time; about 0.35% belongs to the top ten. Input material: T cells isolated from PBMCs. Receptor source: a human donor in good health. CDR3s include the opening cysteine and the closing phenylalanine or tryptophan. The D gene is left open where the match is weak. Clone size, where shown, is once, few, many, or a class for clones that have expanded.

j_gene | d_gene | abundance | v_gene | CDR3nt | CDR3aa
TRBJ1-2 | TRBD1 | NA | TRBV19 | TGTGCCAGTAGTGCCCCCCGGGACAGTTATATCTATGGCTACACCTTC | CASSAPRDSYIYGYTF
TRBJ1-5 | TRBD1 | NA | TRBV7-6 | TGTGCCAGCAGCTTAGCAGGACAGGGCAATCAGCCCCAGCATTTT | CASSLAGQGNQPQHF
TRBJ2-3 | TRBD2 | NA | TRBV25-1 | TGTGCCAGCAGTCACTTAGCGGGATTTAGCACAGATACGCAGTATTTT | CASSHLAGFSTDTQYF
TRBJ1-4 | NA | NA | TRBV19 | TGTGCCAGTAGTCCCGGGGAGGCAACTAATGAAAAACTGTTTTTT | CASSPGEATNEKLFF
TRBJ2-1 | NA | once | TRBV7-2 | TGTGCCAGCAGGGACTTCAGTGAGCAGTTCTTC | CASRDFSEQFF
TRBJ1-4 | TRBD1 | NA | TRBV27 | TGTGCCAGCAGTTTAGGCGAGGGGGCCCTGTTTTTT | CASSLGEGALFF
TRBJ2-1 | NA | NA | TRBV27 | TGTGCCAGCAGTTTGGAGGCAGGACTACCTTACAATGAGCAGTTCTTC | CASSLEAGLPYNEQFF
TRBJ2-1 | TRBD2 | few | TRBV7-3 | TGTGCCAGCAGCTTAAAAGCGGGGCACAATGGTTGGCAGTTCTTC | CASSLKAGHNGWQFF
TRBJ1-4 | NA | NA | TRBV9 | TGTGCCAGCAGCGTAGGATCCCGGGACTATCTCGAAAAACTGTTTTTT | CASSVGSRDYLEKLFF
TRBJ1-5 | TRBD1 | NA | TRBV6-5 | TGTGCCAGCAGTCCAGACAGGGATCAGCCCCAGCATTTT | CASSPDRDQPQHF
TRBJ1-3 | NA | NA | TRBV5-3 | TGTGCCAGAAGCCGCACTATTGACGGAACCTCTGGAAACACCATATATTTT | CARSRTIDGTSGNTIYF
TRBJ2-1 | NA | NA | TRBV7-9 | TGTGCCAGCAGCTTACCAGGGGCTCCACACAATGAGCAGTTCTTC | CASSLPGAPHNEQFF
TRBJ2-1 | TRBD2 | NA | TRBV19 | TGTGCCAGTATAACGCGCGGGAGATTTGGGAATGAGCAGTTCTTC | CASITRGRFGNEQFF
TRBJ1-2 | TRBD1 | NA | TRBV13 | TGTGCCAGCAGAATCACAGGGGATCGGGGCTACACCTTC | CASRITGDRGYTF
TRBJ1-2 | NA | NA | TRBV28 | TGTGCCAGCGAGGGGGGGGAATCAGGGAATGTTAGTGGCTACACCTTC | CASEGGESGNVSGYTF
TRBJ1-1 | NA | NA | TRBV7-3 | TGTGCCAGCAGCAGGGTAAGAGGGGAGGACACTGAAGCTTTCTTT | CASSRVRGEDTEAFF
TRBJ2-1 | NA | NA | TRBV19 | TGTGCCAGTAGTCAGCGTGTAAATGAGCAGTTCTTC | CASSQRVNEQFF